Described below is a single T cell receptor (beta chain) sequence and its context. These data belong to a study of T cell responses to AZD1222 COVID-19 vaccine. The data were produced by immunoSEQ multiplex PCR, yet TCRdb's version contains in-frame clones alone and is incomplete. The data contain 80,000 to 100,000 clones, roughly 88% of them seen just once; the ten biggest clones take up roughly 6%. This CDR3 has 15 residues. V shed 5 bases, J shed 1 base, and the junction held 6 bases outside the gene matches. The V gene's germline CDR1 is MNHEY and CDR2 SVGAGI. This material consisted of peripheral blood, taken on day 0 of AZD1222 vaccination. This receptor was obtained from an adult in good health. This sequence joins TRBV6-5 and TRBJ1-2, with 8 nucleotides matching TRBD1. The CDR3 sequence is CASSPTGGYNYGYTF. The CDR3 region has the DNA TGTGCCAGCAGTCCTACAGGGGGTTATAACTATGGCTACACCTTC.